Listed here are 21 T cell receptor beta chains from one sample, sequenced in a study of post-analysis software for immune sequencing data. Study-level findings and limits: With TRBV5-6, TRBV5-1 and TRBV20-1 included, 4 or 5 TRBV segments were more frequent in patients than in controls.

Unique molecular identifiers featured in each of the TCR beta cDNA libraries. TCRdb re-called the PCR reads with MiXCR, one entry per CDR3 protein. The sample holds about 500,000 distinct CDR3 sequences; roughly 46% are singletons and the top ten take 12%. Their specific antigens are unknown. Material for sequencing was blood. The origin of the receptors is a girl under 18 with multiple sclerosis.

The chain recombines TRBV20-1 with TRBJ1-2; unclear D gene. This CDR3 has 10 residues. V lost 0 bases to trimming and J lost 7 bases, with 3 bases between them. CDR1 is DFQATT and CDR2 is SNEGSKA in the germline V gene (reference sequence). CDR3 residues: CSAREGGYTF. In DNA, the CDR3 is TGCAGTGCTAGAGAGGGTGGCTACACCTTC.

V and J are TRBV6-5 and TRBJ1-4; 7 positions agree with TRBD1. Germline CDR1 is MNHEY and CDR2 is SVGAGI. The CDR3 loop spans 14 amino acids. Trimming cost V 6 bases and J 7 bases; bases outside gene matches: 8. The CDR3 loop reads CASRQGGPVEKLFF. For the CDR3, the DNA is TGTGCCAGCAGGCAAGGGGGCCCTGTTGAAAAACTGTTTTTT.

The rearrangement joins TRBV29-1 to TRBJ1-6, with a tentative D call TRBD1 (5 bases). Germline values: CDR1 SQVTM, CDR2 ANQGSEA. Trimming took off 6 bases at V and 8 bases at J, with 23 bases between the two ends. This CDR3 spans 16 amino acids. CDR3 region: CSVSMGPGNRDSPLHF. The CDR3, as DNA: TGCAGCGTCTCGATGGGACCAGGGAATCGGGATTCACCCCTCCACTTT.

The chain has TRBV20-1 and TRBJ2-1; 10 bases agree with TRBD2. CDR1 DFQATT and CDR2 SNEGSKA come from the germline V gene (reference sequence). The CDR3 spans 14 residues. J gave up 2 bases and V 5 bases, and 3 bases lay outside the gene matches. The CDR3 is CSAPTSGAYNEQFF. DNA of the CDR3: TGCAGTGCTCCTACTAGCGGGGCCTACAATGAGCAGTTCTTC.

The chain has TRBV27 and TRBJ2-1; 8 bases match TRBD1. Germline values: CDR1 MNHEY, CDR2 SMNVEV (reference sequence). The CDR3 contains 15 residues. V gave up 7 bases and J gave up 4 bases; unmatched junction bases: 9. In DNA form, the CDR3 reads TGTGCCAGCATGGTCGGGACAGGACCTTACAATGAGCAGTTCTTC. Translating gives CASMVGTGPYNEQFF.

There are a few counts of this clonotype. The chain recombines TRBV28 with TRBJ2-1; D is perhaps TRBD2 (5 bases). Germline CDR1 and CDR2: MDHEN and SYDVKM. This CDR3 has 13 amino acids. V shed 3 bases and J shed 8 bases, with 11 bases lying between them. The CDR3, as DNA: TGTGCCAGCAGTTTCCGGGGTATGGATGAGCAGTTCTTC. Protein sequence: CASSFRGMDEQFF.

J is TRBJ2-3 and V is TRBV20-1; the D gene is possibly TRBD2 (6 bases). The ends were cut back, 3 bases at V and 2 bases at J, with 18 bases in the middle. The CDR3 sequence is 16 residues long. Per germline, CDR1 DFQATT and CDR2 SNEGSKA (reference sequence). For the CDR3, the DNA is TGCAGTGCTAGTAGAGATCCTAGCGATAACACAGATACGCAGTATTTT. Residues: CSASRDPSDNTDTQYF.

J is TRBJ2-4 and V is TRBV20-1; D is possibly TRBD2 (6 bases). The J call may be in error: the DNA end matches TRBJ2-7 better. The germline V gene encodes CDR1 DFQATT and CDR2 SNEGSKA (reference sequence). CDR3 length equals 13 residues. The chain's CDR3 is CSVPGSLVYEQYF. DNA of the CDR3: TGCAGTGTCCCCGGGAGTTTGGTCTACGAGCAGTACTTC.

This clonotype turned up a few times. V and J are TRBV29-1 and TRBJ1-2, with TRBD1 matching 9 bases. V was clipped by 5 bases and J by 7 bases; unmatched bases: 11. The CDR3 covers 14 residues. Germline V CDR1 and CDR2: SQVTM, ANQGSEA. The CDR3 protein is CSVRIGQGFGGYTF. In nucleotides, the CDR3 is TGCAGCGTTCGCATCGGACAGGGGTTTGGTGGCTACACCTTC.

CDR3 nucleotide sequence: TGCGCCAGCAGCCAAGATAGCGGGAGGGCCCTGGAGACCCAGTACTTC. Translation: CASSQDSGRALETQYF. This chain connects TRBV4-3 to TRBJ2-5, with 11 bases that match TRBD2. Germline lookup yields CDR1 LGHNA and CDR2 YSLEER. With 0 bases clipped from V and 5 bases from J, the junction kept 5 bases outside the gene matches. The CDR3 is 16 residues long.

This chain connects TRBV13 to TRBJ1-2; TRBD1 matches at 12 bases. V lost 5 bases, J lost 4 bases, and 11 bases stayed unmatched. The CDR3 loop spans 17 amino acids. Germline CDR1 is PRHDT and CDR2 is FYEKMQ (reference sequence). The CDR3 reads CASSGWDRGQSPYGYTF. CDR3 bases: TGTGCCAGCAGCGGGTGGGACAGGGGGCAAAGTCCCTATGGCTACACCTTC. Full variable domain (outside the CDR3, taken from reference TRBV13 and TRBJ1-2): AAGVIQSPRHLIKEKRETATLKCYPIPRHDTVYWYQQGPGQDPQFLISFYEKMQSDKGSIPDRFSAQQFSDYHSELNMSSLELGDSALYFCASSGWDRGQSPYGYTFGSGTRLTVV.

CDR3 protein: CSATTSGRYYEQYF. In nucleotides, the CDR3 is TGCAGTGCTACAACTAGCGGGAGGTATTACGAGCAGTACTTC. V gene TRBV20-1 combines with J gene TRBJ2-7; 12 positions agree with TRBD2. The CDR3 extends over 14 amino acids. V was pared by 4 bases and J by 4 bases, with 5 bases of the junction left unmatched. CDR1 and CDR2 (germline): DFQATT, SNEGSKA (reference sequence).

This clonotype was observed at least ten times. V and J are TRBV20-1 and TRBJ2-5; no firm D call. V gave up 1 base and J gave up 5 bases, with 5 bases separating them. The CDR3 has 11 amino acids. Per the germline V gene, CDR1 is DFQATT and CDR2 is SNEGSKA (reference sequence). This chain's CDR3 is CSARVRETQYF. The CDR3, as DNA: TGCAGTGCTAGAGTCCGGGAGACCCAGTACTTC.

CDR3 loop: CSVEARENTEAFF. In nucleotides, the CDR3 is TGCAGCGTTGAGGCCAGGGAGAACACTGAAGCTTTCTTT. The chain employs TRBV29-1 and TRBJ1-1; tentative D call: TRBD1 (5 bases). Germline V gene lookup returns CDR1 SQVTM and CDR2 ANQGSEA. This CDR3 spans 13 amino acids. V was pared by 3 bases and J by 1 base, with 9 bases between.

The rearrangement joins TRBV20-1 to TRBJ2-4, with TRBD2 identical over 7 bases. V lost 2 bases, J lost 13 bases, and 17 bases stayed unmatched. This CDR3 has 15 residues. Germline V CDR1 and CDR2: DFQATT, SNEGSKA (reference sequence). In DNA form, the CDR3 reads TGCAGTGCTAGATGGGCTGGCGGGAGAGGCAATGAGCAGTACTTC. This gives the protein CSARWAGGRGNEQYF.

This chain uses TRBV6-6 with TRBJ2-1; D possibly corresponds to TRBD2 (6 bases). Trimming removed 6 bases at V and 7 bases at J, with 10 bases between. The CDR3 extends over 12 amino acids. The germline V gene encodes CDR1 MNHNY and CDR2 SVGAGI (reference sequence). CDR3 nucleotides: TGTGCCAGCAGATACGGAGGGAATGAGCAGTTCTTC. This encodes CASRYGGNEQFF.

This clonotype was counted a few times. The rearrangement joins TRBV5-1 to TRBJ1-4, with D tentatively TRBD1 (6 bases). V shed 3 bases and J shed 0 bases, with 9 bases lying between them. The CDR3 extends over 15 amino acids. Germline CDR1 SGHRS, CDR2 YFSETQ. CDR3 sequence: CASSSRTATNEKLFF. The CDR3, as DNA: TGCGCCAGCAGCTCCCGGACAGCAACTAATGAAAAACTGTTTTTT.

This clonotype was recorded a few times. The rearrangement uses TRBV7-2 and TRBJ2-7, with D perhaps being TRBD1 or TRBD2 (6 bases each). This CDR3 has 14 amino acids. The V end lost 4 bases, the J end lost 2 bases, and 12 bases lay between the germline ends. Germline CDR1 SGHTA, CDR2 FQGNSA. The CDR3 region is CASSSRGEAYEQYF. The CDR3 region has the DNA TGTGCCAGCAGCTCAAGGGGGGAGGCCTACGAGCAGTACTTC.

The rearrangement uses TRBV6-2 or TRBV6-3 and TRBJ1-5; D uncertain. V lost 5 bases and J 3 bases, leaving 5 bases between the germline ends. The CDR3 length is 12 residues. CDR1 is MNHEY and CDR2 is SVGEGT in the germline V gene. The chain's CDR3 is CASSDYNQPQHF. Here the CDR3 DNA reads TGTGCCAGCAGTGACTACAATCAGCCCCAGCATTTT.

This chain links TRBV28 with TRBJ1-2; possible D gene TRBD1, 5 bases. V shed 6 bases and J shed 4 bases, with 21 bases lying between them. Germline V gene data show CDR1 as MDHEN and CDR2 as SYDVKM. The CDR3 length is 16 residues. CDR3 amino acids: CASRGVGASDSYGYTF. For the CDR3, the DNA is TGTGCCAGCAGAGGCGTAGGGGCGTCGGATTCCTATGGCTACACCTTC.

This rearrangement joins TRBV20-1 to TRBJ1-4, with a tentative D call TRBD1 (5 bases). Per germline, CDR1 DFQATT and CDR2 SNEGSKA (reference sequence). This CDR3 comprises 12 residues. V was cut by 5 bases and J by 3 bases, with 7 bases left in between. In nucleotides, the CDR3 is TGCAGTGCTTACAGGCCTAATGAAAAACTGTTTTTT. This gives the protein CSAYRPNEKLFF.